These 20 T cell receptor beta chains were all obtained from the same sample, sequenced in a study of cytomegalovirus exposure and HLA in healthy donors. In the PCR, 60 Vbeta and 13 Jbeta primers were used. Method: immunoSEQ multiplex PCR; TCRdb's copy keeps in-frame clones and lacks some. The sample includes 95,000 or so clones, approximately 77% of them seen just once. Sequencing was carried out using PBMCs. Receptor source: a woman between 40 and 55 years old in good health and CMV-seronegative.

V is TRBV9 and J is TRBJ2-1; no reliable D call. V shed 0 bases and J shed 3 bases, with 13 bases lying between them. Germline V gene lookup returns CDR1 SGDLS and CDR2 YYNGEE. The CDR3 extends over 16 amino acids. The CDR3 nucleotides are TGTGCCAGCAGCGTAGCTGGGTCCAGAGGCTACAATGAGCAGTTCTTC. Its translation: CASSVAGSRGYNEQFF.

Here the CDR3 reads CAIQDTGTSGYTDTQYF. The CDR3 DNA sequence: TGTGCCATCCAAGACACCGGGACTAGCGGGTACACAGATACGCAGTATTTT. The rearrangement joins TRBV15 to TRBJ2-3; 12 nucleotides line up with TRBD2. Germline trimming cut 10 bases from V and 2 bases from J; bases unmatched to any gene: 13. Germline V lookup: CDR1 LNHNV, CDR2 YYDKDF (reference sequence). The CDR3 consists of 17 residues.

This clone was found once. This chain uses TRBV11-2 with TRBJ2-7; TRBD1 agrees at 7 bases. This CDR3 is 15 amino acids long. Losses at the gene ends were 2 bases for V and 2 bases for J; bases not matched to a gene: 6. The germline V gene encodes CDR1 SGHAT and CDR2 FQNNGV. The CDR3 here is CASSLRGQVPYEQYF. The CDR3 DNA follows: TGTGCCAGCAGCTTAAGGGGGCAGGTTCCCTACGAGCAGTACTTC. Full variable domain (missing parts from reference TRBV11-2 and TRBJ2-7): EAGVAQSPRYKIIEKRQSVAFWCNPISGHATLYWYQQILGQGPKLLIQFQNNGVVDDSQLPKDRFSAERLKGVDSTLKIQPAKLEDSAVYLCASSLRGQVPYEQYFGPGTRLTVT.

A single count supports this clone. The CDR3 DNA reads as TGTGCCACCAGCAGAGGGCTACTAGCGGGGGGAAACGAGCAGTACTTC. This translates into CATSRGLLAGGNEQYF. The chain carries TRBV15 and TRBJ2-7; 12 bases line up with TRBD2. The CDR3 has 16 residues. CDR1 LNHNV and CDR2 YYDKDF come from the germline V gene (reference sequence). V lost 1 base, J lost 5 bases, and 6 bases stayed unmatched.

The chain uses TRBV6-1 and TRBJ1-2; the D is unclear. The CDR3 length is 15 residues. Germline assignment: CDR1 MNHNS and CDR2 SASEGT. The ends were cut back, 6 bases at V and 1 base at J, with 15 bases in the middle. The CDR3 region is CASRSGWGGNYGYTF. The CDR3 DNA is TGTGCCAGCAGATCGGGGTGGGGTGGTAACTATGGCTACACCTTC.

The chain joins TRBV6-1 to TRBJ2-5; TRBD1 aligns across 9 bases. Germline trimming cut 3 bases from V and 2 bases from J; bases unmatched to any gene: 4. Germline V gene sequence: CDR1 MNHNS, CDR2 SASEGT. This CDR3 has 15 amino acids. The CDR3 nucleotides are TGTGCCAGCAGTGATAACAGGGGGCGGCAAGAGACCCAGTACTTC. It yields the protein CASSDNRGRQETQYF.

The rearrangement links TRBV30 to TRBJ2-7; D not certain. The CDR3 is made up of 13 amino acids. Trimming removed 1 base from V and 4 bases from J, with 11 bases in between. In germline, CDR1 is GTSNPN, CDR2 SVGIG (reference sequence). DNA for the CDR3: TGTGCCTGGAGTGGATCCGGGTTTTACGAGCAGTACTTC. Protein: CAWSGSGFYEQYF.

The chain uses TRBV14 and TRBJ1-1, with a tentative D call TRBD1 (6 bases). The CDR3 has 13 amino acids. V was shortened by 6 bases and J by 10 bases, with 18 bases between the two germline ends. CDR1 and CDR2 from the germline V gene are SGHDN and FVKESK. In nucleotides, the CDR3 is TGTGCCAGCAGTCACTCCATACAGGGATTAGCTTTCTTT. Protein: CASSHSIQGLAFF. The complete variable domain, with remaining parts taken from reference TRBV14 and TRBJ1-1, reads EAGVTQFPSHSVIEKGQTVTLRCDPISGHDNLYWYRRVMGKEIKFLLHFVKESKQDESGMPNNRFLAERTGGTYSTLKVQPAELEDSGVYFCASSHSIQGLAFFGQGTRLTVV.

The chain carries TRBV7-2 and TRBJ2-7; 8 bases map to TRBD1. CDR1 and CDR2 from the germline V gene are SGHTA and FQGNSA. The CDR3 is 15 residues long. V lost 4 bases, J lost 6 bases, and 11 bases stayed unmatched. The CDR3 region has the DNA TGTGCCAGCAGCTCACTCCCCGGACAGGGATTCGAGCAGTACTTC. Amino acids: CASSSLPGQGFEQYF.

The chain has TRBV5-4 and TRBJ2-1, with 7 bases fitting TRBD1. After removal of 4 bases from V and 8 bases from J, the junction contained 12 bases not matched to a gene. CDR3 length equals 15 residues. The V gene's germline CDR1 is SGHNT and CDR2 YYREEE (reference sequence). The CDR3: CASSLTGVGQDEQFF. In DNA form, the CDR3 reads TGTGCCAGCAGCCTAACAGGGGTAGGTCAAGATGAGCAGTTCTTC.

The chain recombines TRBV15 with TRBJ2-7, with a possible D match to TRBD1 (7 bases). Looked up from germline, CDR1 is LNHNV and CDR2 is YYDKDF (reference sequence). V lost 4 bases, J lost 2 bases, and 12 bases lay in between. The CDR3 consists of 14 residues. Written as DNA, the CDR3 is TGTGCCACCAGCAACCAGGGGGGCCCCTACGAGCAGTACTTC. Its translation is CATSNQGGPYEQYF.

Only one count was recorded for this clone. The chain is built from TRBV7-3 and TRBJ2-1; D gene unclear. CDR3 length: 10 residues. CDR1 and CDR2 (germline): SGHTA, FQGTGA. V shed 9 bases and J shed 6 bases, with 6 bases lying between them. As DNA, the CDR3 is TGTGCCAGAAAACTCAATGAGCAGTTCTTC. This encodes CARKLNEQFF.

This CDR3 is CASSIWGGVDNEQFF. CDR3 sequence (DNA): TGTGCCAGCAGCATTTGGGGGGGCGTTGACAATGAGCAGTTCTTC. The chain carries TRBV11-3 and TRBJ2-1; D is perhaps TRBD2 (7 bases). This CDR3 contains 15 residues. Germline V gene data show CDR1 as SGHNT and CDR2 as YENEEA. The V end lost 5 bases, the J end lost 5 bases, and 16 bases lay between the germline ends.

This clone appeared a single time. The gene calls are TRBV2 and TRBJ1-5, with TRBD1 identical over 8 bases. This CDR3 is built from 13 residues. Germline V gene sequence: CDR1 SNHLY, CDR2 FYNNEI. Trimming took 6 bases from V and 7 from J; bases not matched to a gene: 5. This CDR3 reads CASRDREWQPQHF. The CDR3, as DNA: TGTGCCAGCAGGGACAGGGAGTGGCAGCCCCAGCATTTT.

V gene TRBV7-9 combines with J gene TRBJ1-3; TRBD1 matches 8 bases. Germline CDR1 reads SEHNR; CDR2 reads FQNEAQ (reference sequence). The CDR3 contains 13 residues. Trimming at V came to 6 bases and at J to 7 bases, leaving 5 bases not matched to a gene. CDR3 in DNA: TGTGCCAGCAGTAGGGACAGGACGAACACCATATATTTT. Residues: CASSRDRTNTIYF.

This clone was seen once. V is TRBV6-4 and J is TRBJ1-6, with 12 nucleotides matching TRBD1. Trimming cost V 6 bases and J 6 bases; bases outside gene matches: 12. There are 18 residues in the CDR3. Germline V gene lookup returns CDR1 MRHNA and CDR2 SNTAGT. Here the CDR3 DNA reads TGTGCCAGCAGGAGTTTCGGGACAGGGGGCACATTTAATTCACCCCTCCACTTT. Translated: CASRSFGTGGTFNSPLHF.

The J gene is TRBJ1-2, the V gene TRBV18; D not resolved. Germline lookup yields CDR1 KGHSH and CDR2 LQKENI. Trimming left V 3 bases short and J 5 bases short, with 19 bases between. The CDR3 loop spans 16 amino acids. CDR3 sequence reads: CASSPTLGRPSYGYTF. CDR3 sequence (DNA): TGTGCCAGCTCACCCACTCTGGGGAGACCGTCATATGGCTACACCTTC. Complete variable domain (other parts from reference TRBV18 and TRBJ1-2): NAGVMQNPRHLVRRRGQEARLRCSPMKGHSHVYWYRQLPEEGLKFMVYLQKENIIDESGMPKERFSAEFPKEGPSILRIQQVVRGDSAAYFCASSPTLGRPSYGYTFGSGTRLTVV.

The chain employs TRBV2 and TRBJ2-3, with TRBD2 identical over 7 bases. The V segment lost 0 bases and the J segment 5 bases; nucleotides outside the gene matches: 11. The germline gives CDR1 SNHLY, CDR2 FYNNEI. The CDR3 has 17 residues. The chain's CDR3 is CASSEAEKRGVEDTQYF. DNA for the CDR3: TGTGCCAGCAGTGAAGCAGAGAAGCGGGGAGTTGAAGATACGCAGTATTTT.

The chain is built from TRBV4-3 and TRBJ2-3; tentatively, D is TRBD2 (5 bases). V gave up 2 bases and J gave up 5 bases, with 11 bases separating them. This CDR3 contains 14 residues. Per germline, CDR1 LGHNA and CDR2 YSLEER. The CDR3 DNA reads TGCGCCAGCAGCCAACAAGTAAGCGGAGATACGCAGTATTTT. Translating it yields CASSQQVSGDTQYF.

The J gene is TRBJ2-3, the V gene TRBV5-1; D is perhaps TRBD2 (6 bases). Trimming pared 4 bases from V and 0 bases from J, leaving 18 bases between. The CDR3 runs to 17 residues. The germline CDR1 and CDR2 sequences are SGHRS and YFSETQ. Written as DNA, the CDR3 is TGCGCCAGCAGCCTCAATACCGGGGGATCTAGCACAGATACGCAGTATTTT. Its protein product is CASSLNTGGSSTDTQYF. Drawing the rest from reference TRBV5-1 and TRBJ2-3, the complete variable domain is KAGVTQTPRYLIKTRGQQVTLSCSPISGHRSVSWYQQTPGQGLQFLFEYFSETQRNKGNFPGRFSGRQFSNSRSEMNVSTLELGDSALYLCASSLNTGGSSTDTQYFGPGTRLTVL.